This T cell receptor (beta chain) was obtained from a study of blood T cell repertoires in COVID-19. Study information: COVID-19 samples from acute and convalescent phases originated in the United States, Italy and Spain. T cells, B-cell-depleted T cells, or PBMCs supplied cDNA or gDNA.

Study processing details: For nucleated cells, counts were estimated from reference gene primer amplification. Sequencing used immunoSEQ multiplex PCR; TCRdb keeps in-frame clones, though not all of them. The DNA was the basis for D and trimming; V, J and clone size are from that table. The table shows more than 200,000 clones, with more than 75% occurring only once. Only a few counts were recorded for this clone. Participants were placed into cohorts based on the clinical history they reported. This TCR came from a woman aged 40 to 50 with acute COVID-19. Sequencing input: PBMCs or T cells enriched from blood (not recorded which).

CDR3: CASSRLGGARLNQPQHF. The CDR3 coding sequence is TGTGCCAGCTCACGGTTAGGTGGGGCGCGGTTAAATCAGCCCCAGCATTTT. This sequence joins TRBV18 and TRBJ1-5, with D perhaps matching TRBD1 (5 bases). CDR1 is KGHSH, CDR2 LQKENI, per germline. This CDR3 has 17 residues. V lost 4 bases and J lost 4, with 20 bases in between.